This T cell receptor (beta chain) was sequenced in a study of response to subunit inactivated influenza vaccine. V was pared by 4 bases and J by 1 base, with 15 bases between. Germline loops: CDR1 SGHKS, CDR2 YYEKEE (reference sequence). The CDR3 length is 16 residues. General observations from the study: Authors suggested seasonal influenza vaccinations each recruit few new T cells.

Notes on this clonotype: Its target is unknown.

TCRdb re-called the RT-PCR reads with MiXCR, one entry per CDR3 protein. The data show some 500,000 distinct CDR3 sequences, with roughly 13% seen just once and around 14% held by the top ten. This receptor was taken from a man in his fifties who received an inactivated influenza vaccine. The genes are TRBV5-5 and TRBJ2-1, with a tentative D call TRBD1 (6 bases). Sequencing was performed on PBMCs from blood, taken 35 to 45 days after vaccination. As DNA, the CDR3 is TGTGCCAGCAGCACCGGACAGCTTATATCCTACAATGAGCAGTTCTTC. It translates to CASSTGQLISYNEQFF.